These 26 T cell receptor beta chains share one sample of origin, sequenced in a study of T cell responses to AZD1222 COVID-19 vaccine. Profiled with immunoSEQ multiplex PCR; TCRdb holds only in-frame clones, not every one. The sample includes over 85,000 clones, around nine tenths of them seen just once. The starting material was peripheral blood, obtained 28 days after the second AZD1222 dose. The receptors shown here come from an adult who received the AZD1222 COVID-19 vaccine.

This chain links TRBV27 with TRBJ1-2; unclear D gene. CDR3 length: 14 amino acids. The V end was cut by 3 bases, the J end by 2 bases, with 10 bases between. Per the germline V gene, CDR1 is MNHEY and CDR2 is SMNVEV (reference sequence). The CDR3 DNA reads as TGTGCCAGCAGTTTGACGGTCCTGAACTATGGCTACACCTTC. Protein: CASSLTVLNYGYTF.

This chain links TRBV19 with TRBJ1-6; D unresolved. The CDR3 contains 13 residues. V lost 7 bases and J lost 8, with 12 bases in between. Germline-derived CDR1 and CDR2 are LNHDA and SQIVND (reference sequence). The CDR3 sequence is CASKWTRDSPLHF. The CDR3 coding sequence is TGTGCCAGTAAATGGACCCGAGATTCACCCCTCCACTTT.

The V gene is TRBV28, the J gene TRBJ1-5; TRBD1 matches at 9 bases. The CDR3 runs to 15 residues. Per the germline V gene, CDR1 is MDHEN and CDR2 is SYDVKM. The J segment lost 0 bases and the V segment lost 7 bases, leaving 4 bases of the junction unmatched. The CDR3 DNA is TGTGCCAGCAAGGGGACAGGGTATAGCAATCAGCCCCAGCATTTT. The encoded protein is CASKGTGYSNQPQHF.

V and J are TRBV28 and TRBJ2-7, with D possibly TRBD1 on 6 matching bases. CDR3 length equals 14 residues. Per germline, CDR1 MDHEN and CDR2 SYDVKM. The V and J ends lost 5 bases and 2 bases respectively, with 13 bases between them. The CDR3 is CASSPGTNAYEQYF. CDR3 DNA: TGTGCCAGCAGTCCCGGGACAAATGCCTACGAGCAGTACTTC.

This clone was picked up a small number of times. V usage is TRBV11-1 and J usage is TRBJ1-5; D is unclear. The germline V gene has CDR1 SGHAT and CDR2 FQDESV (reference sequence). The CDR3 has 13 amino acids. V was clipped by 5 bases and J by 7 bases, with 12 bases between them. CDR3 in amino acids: CASSQVGDQPQHF. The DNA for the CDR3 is TGTGCCAGCAGCCAGGTCGGAGACCAGCCCCAGCATTTT.

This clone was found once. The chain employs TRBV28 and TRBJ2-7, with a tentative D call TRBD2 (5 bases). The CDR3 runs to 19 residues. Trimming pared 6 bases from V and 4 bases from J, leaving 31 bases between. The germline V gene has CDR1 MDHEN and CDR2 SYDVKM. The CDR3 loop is CASSLTLGSFFLSQYEQYF. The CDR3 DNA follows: TGTGCCAGCAGCCTGACCCTAGGGAGCTTCTTTTTATCCCAGTACGAGCAGTACTTC.

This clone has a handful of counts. The CDR3 DNA follows: TGCGCCAGCAGTGACTTGGCGGGAGTCTCCAATGAGCAGTTCTTC. The encoded protein is CASSDLAGVSNEQFF. V gene TRBV10-1 combines with J gene TRBJ2-1; 7 bases match TRBD2. Germline V gene lookup returns CDR1 WNHNN and CDR2 SYGVQD (reference sequence). The CDR3 is made up of 15 amino acids. Trimming at V came to 3 bases and at J to 6 bases, leaving 8 bases not matched to a gene.

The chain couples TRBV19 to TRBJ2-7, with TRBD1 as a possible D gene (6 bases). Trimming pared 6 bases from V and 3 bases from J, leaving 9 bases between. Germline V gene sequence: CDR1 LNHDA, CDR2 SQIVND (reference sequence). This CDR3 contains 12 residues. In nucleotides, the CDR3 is TGTGCCAGTAGCAGGACAGACTACGAGCAGTACTTC. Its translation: CASSRTDYEQYF. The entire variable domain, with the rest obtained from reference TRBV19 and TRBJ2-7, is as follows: DGGITQSPKYLFRKEGQNVTLSCEQNLNHDAMYWYRQDPGQGLRLIYYSQIVNDFQKGDIAEGYSVSREKKESFPLTVTSAQKNPTAFYLCASSRTDYEQYFGPGTRLTVT.

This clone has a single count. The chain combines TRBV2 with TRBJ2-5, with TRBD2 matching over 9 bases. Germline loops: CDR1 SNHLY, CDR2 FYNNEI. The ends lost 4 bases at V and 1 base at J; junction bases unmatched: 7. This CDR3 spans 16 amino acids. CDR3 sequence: CASSGLTSGFQETQYF. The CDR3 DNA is TGTGCCAGCAGTGGGTTGACTAGCGGATTCCAAGAGACCCAGTACTTC.

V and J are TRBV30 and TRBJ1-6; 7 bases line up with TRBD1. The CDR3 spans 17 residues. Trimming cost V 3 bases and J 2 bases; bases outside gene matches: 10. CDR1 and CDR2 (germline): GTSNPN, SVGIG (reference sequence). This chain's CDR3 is CAWSAQRGRTYNSPLHF. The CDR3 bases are TGTGCCTGGAGCGCACAAAGGGGGCGGACCTATAATTCACCCCTCCACTTT.

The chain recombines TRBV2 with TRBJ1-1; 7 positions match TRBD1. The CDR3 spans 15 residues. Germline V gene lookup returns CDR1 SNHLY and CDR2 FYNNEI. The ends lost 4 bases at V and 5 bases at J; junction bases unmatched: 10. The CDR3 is CASSVSGGGSTEAFF. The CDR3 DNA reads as TGTGCCAGCAGTGTAAGCGGAGGGGGCTCGACTGAAGCTTTCTTT.

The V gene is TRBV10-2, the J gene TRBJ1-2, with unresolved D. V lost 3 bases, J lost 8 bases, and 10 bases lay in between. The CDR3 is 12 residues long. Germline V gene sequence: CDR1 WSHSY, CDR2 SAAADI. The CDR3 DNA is TGCGCCAGCAGTGACTTAGACGGGGGCTACACCTTC. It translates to CASSDLDGGYTF.

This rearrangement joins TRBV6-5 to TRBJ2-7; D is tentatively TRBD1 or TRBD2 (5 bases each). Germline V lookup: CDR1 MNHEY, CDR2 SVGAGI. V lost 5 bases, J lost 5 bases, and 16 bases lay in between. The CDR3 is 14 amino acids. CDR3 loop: CASSTPGPRNEQYF. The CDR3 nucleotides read TGTGCCAGCAGTACCCCGGGGCCCAGGAACGAGCAGTACTTC.

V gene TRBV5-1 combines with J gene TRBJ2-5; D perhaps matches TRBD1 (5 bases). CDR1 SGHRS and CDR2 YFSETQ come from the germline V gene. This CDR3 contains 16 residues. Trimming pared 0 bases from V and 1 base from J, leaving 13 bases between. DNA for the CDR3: TGCGCCAGCAGCTTGGAGGGGCGAGGACCCCAAGAGACCCAGTACTTC. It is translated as CASSLEGRGPQETQYF.

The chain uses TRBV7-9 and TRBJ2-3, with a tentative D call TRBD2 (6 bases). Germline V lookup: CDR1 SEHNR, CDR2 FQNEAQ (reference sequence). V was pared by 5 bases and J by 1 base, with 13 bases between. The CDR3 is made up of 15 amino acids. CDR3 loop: CASSPSAFGTDTQYF. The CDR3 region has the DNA TGTGCCAGCAGCCCTAGCGCCTTCGGCACAGATACGCAGTATTTT.

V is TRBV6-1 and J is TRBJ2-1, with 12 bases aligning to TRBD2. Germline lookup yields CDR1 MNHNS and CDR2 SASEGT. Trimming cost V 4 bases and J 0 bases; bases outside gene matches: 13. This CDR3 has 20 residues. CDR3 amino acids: CASSVSMASGRGSSYNEQFF. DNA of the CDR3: TGTGCCAGCAGTGTATCCATGGCTAGCGGGAGGGGGAGCTCCTACAATGAGCAGTTCTTC.

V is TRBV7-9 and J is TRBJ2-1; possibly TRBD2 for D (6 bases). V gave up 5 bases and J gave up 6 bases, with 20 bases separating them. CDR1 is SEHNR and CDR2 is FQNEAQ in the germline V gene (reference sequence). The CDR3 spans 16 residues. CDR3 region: CASSPPNAGGLNEQFF. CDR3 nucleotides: TGTGCCAGCAGCCCTCCGAATGCCGGAGGGCTCAATGAGCAGTTCTTC.

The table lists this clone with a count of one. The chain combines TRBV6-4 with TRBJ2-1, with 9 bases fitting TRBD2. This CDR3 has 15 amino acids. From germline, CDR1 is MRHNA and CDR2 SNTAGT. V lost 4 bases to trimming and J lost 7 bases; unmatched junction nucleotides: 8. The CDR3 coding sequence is TGTGCCAGCAGTGGTAGCGGGAGCGGGAGAAATGAGCAGTTCTTC. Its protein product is CASSGSGSGRNEQFF.

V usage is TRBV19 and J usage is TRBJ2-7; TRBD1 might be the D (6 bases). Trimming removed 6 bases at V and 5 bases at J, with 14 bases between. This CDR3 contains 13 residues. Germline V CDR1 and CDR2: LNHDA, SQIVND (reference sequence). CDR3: CASSNRAHDEQYF. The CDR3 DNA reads TGTGCCAGTAGCAACAGGGCCCACGACGAGCAGTACTTC.

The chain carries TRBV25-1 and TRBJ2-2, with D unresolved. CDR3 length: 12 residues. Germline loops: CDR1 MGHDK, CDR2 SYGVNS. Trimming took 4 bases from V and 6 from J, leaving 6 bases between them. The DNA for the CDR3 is TGTGCCAGCAGTGGCAGGCCCGGGGAGCTGTTTTTT. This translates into CASSGRPGELFF.

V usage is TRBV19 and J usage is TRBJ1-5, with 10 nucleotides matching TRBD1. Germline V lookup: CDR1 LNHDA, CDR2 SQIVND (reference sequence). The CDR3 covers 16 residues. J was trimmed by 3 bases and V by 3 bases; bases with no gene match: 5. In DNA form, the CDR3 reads TGTGCCAGTAGTATTCGGGACAGGGGTTTCAATCAGCCCCAGCATTTT. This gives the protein CASSIRDRGFNQPQHF.

CDR3 loop: CASSGRSGAPTDTQYF. CDR3 sequence (DNA): TGTGCCAGCAGCGGACGAAGCGGAGCACCCACAGATACGCAGTATTTT. The V call is TRBV3-1 (or the pseudogene TRBV3-2), the J call TRBJ2-3; a possible D gene is TRBD2 (5 bases). Germline V gene lookup returns CDR1 LGHDT and CDR2 YNNKEL (reference sequence). With 5 bases removed from V and 2 bases from J, the gap between germline ends came to 17 bases. The CDR3 sequence is 16 residues long.

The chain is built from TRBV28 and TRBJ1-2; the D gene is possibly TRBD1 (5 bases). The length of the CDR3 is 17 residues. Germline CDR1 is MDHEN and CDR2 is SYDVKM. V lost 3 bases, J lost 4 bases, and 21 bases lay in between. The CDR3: CASSFFIGAGTLYGYTF. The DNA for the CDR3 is TGTGCCAGCAGTTTCTTTATTGGGGCAGGGACCCTCTATGGCTACACCTTC.

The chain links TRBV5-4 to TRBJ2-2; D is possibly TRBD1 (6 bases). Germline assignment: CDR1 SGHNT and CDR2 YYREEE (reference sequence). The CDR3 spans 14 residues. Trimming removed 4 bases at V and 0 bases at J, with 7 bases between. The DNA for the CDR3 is TGTGCCAGCAGCGGGACACCGAACACCGGGGAGCTGTTTTTT. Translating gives CASSGTPNTGELFF.

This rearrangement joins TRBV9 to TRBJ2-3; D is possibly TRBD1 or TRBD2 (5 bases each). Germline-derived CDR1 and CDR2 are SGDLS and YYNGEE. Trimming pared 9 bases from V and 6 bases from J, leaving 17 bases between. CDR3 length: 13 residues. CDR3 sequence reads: CATGTYPGDTQYF. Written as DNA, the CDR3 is TGTGCCACCGGGACCTATCCTGGGGATACGCAGTATTTT.

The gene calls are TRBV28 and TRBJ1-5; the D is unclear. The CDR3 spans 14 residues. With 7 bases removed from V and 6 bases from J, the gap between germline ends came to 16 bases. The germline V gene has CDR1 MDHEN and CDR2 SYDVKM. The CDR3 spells CASTLTRLGQPQHF. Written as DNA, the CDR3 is TGTGCCAGCACCCTCACCCGACTTGGTCAGCCCCAGCATTTT. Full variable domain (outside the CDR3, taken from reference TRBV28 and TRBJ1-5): DVKVTQSSRYLVKRTGEKVFLECVQDMDHENMFWYRQDPGLGLRLIYFSYDVKMKEKGDIPEGYSVSREKKERFSLILESASTNQTSMYLCASTLTRLGQPQHFGDGTRLSIL.